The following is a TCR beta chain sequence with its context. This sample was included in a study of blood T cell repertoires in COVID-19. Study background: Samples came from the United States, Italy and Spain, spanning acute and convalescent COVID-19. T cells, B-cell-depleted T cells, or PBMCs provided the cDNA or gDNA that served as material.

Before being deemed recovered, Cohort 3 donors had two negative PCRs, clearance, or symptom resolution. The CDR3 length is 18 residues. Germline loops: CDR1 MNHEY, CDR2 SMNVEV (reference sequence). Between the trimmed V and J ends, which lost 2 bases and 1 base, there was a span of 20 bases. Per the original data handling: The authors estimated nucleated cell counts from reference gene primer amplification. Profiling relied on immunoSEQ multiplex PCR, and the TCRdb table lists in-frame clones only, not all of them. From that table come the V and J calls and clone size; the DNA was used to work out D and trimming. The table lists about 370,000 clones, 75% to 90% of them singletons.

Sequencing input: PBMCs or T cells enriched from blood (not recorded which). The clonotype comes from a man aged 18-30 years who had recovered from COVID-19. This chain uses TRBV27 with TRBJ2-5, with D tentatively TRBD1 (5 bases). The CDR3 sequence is CASSLRVMGWQGQETQYF. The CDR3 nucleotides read TGTGCCAGCAGTTTACGCGTAATGGGTTGGCAGGGCCAAGAGACCCAGTACTTC.